Sequencing of this T cell receptor (beta chain) was carried out in a study of blood T cell repertoires in COVID-19 (dated by TCRdb to the early 2020s). At the level of the whole study: The collaborator samples originated in the United States, Italy and Spain and spanned the acute and convalescent phases of COVID-19. The material from the prospective study consisted of cDNA or gDNA derived from T cells, B-cell-depleted T cells, or PBMCs. The dataset comprised deeply sampled blood TCRbeta repertoires from subjects exposed to, actively infected with, or recovered from COVID-19. The repertoires were made available in a free public database intended to serve as a resource for research on the immune response to SARS-CoV-2. The samples were drawn from the first 160 participants of the ongoing ImmuneRACE study and from 1,254 subjects provided by 6 global collaborators. A de-identified subject ID, COVID-19 status, age in years and sex were almost always included in the sample metadata. Where available, HLA class I and class II types were obtained from metadata supplied by the sample provider rather than from assay-based typing.

The immunoSEQ Assay, a bias-controlled multiplex PCR, was used to amplify TCRbeta CDR3 regions from genomic DNA. Per the original workflow: Nucleated cell counts per sample were estimated from amplification of reference gene primers within the assay. Sequence reads were collapsed and filtered to measure the absolute abundance of every unique TCRbeta CDR3 rearrangement. For each sample, productive Simpson clonality was calculated as the square root of Simpson's diversity index across productive rearrangements. Not all clones reach the TCRdb copy of this immuneACCESS table, which keeps in-frame sequences only. Checked studies attribute under half of the gap to unresolved V genes and leave the rest unexplained. Clone size and the V and J calls come from that table; the DNA yielded D and trimming. This sample has 150,000 to 200,000 clones in its table, and about 93% of those were observed once. Roughly 4.5% of the sample belongs to the ten largest clones.

The CDR3, cysteine through phenylalanine, is 16 amino acids long. The retained sequence is limited to the CDR3, 48 bases, with the frame set at the first base. V is cut by 2 bases and J by 4 bases, and the space between the germline ends is 15 bases. The germline V gene gives CDR1 as MGHRA and CDR2 as YSYEKL. Whole blood was collected in K2EDTA tubes by collaborating institutions according to the institutions' own protocols. For TCRbeta analysis, collaborators shipped samples in one of three forms: frozen whole blood, isolated PBMCs, or DNA extracted from either of those sample types. To note about this clone: It lacks a known antigen. No qualities accompany the bases; no much larger clone lies one base away.

Study-wide conclusions, independent of this receptor: The amount of clinical and demographic metadata varied by source and participant and was provided uncurated.

This TCR was sampled from a woman aged 50 to 60 with acute or convalescent COVID-19. Sequenced material: peripheral blood. The sequence joins TRBV4-1 to TRBJ1-3; TRBD1 is a possible D gene, resting on 5 matching bases. The encoded CDR3 is CASSQYYFGGGNTIYF. The nucleotide sequence reads as follows: TGCGCCAGCAGCCAATACTATTTCGGGGGAGGAAACACCATATATTTT.